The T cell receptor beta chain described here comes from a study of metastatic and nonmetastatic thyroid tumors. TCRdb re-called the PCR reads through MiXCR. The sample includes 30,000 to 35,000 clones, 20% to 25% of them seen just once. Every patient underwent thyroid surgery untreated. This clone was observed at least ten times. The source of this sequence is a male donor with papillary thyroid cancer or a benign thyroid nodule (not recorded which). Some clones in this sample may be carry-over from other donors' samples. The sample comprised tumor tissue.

CDR3 nucleotide sequence: TGTGCCAGCAGCCCGAGACAGGTCTCCTACGAGCAGTACTTC. Its translation is CASSPRQVSYEQYF. The chain employs TRBV7-9 and TRBJ2-7; a weak D match, TRBD1 (6 bases). The CDR3 is 14 amino acids. In germline, CDR1 is SEHNR, CDR2 FQNEAQ (reference sequence). V lost 5 bases, J lost 0 bases, and 11 bases lay in between.